The sequence of this T cell receptor beta chain was determined in a study of T cell changes during pregnancy in multiple sclerosis. CDR1 is SGHNT and CDR2 is YENEEA in the germline V gene. The length of the CDR3 is 18 residues. V lost 0 bases and J lost 7; bases outside the gene matches: 14. The assay was immunoSEQ multiplex PCR, and TCRdb's table has in-frame clones only and misses some. The repertoire holds just under 85,000 clones, with approximately 93% as singletons. This clonotype was sampled from a female donor with multiple sclerosis, enrolled in a pregnancy study. This rearrangement joins TRBV11-3 to TRBJ2-2; 7 bases match TRBD1. This sample comprised peripheral blood, obtained in the first trimester of pregnancy. CDR3 amino acids: CASSLDLLGTDFIGELFF. CDR3 DNA: TGTGCCAGCAGCTTAGATCTTTTGGGGACAGATTTCATCGGGGAGCTGTTTTTT.